The clone carrying this T cell receptor beta chain was observed a handful of times. Its antigen remains unidentified. Trimming shortened V by 11 bases and J by 1 base, and 14 bases separated the two germline ends. CDR3 size: 13 residues. Germline CDR1 and CDR2: MNHEY and SVGEGT. The source of the sample is a study of identical twins. A universal primer site arose from template switching, and cDNA bore unique molecular identifiers. Each CDR3 protein gets one entry after TCRdb re-called the 5' RACE reads with MiXCR. The profile shows more than 650,000 distinct CDR3 sequences, around 6% of them singletons. Everyone who gave samples was a healthy Caucasian. Study-wide points: Abundant beta clonotypes from cord blood had fewer insertions, unlike memory repertoires, which showed none. Twins shared beta out-of-frame sequences in excess, but this excess was weaker.

The J gene is TRBJ2-5, the V gene TRBV6-2 or TRBV6-3; D remains unclear. The sequenced sample consisted of naive T cells sorted from blood. This TCR derives from a man between 18 and 29 years old in good health. The CDR3 here is CAASLGRQETQYF. The DNA of the CDR3 is TGTGCCGCCTCCCTCGGCCGCCAAGAGACCCAGTACTTC.